One and the same sample provided the 7 T cell receptor beta chains below, sequenced in a study of OX40 agonist ivuxolimab in advanced cancers. Using immunoSEQ multiplex PCR, the repertoire was profiled, and TCRdb retains in-frame clones only, with some absent. The repertoire holds tens of thousands of clones, around 85% seen once, with approximately 0.63% in the top ten. Sequenced here: CD4+ or CD8+ T cells sorted from blood, sampled in a trial of the OX40 agonist ivuxolimab. These TCRs come from an adult with an advanced solid tumor such as melanoma, head and neck, liver or kidney cancer.

The chain recombines TRBV5-1 with TRBJ1-1; D is ambiguous. With 3 bases removed from V and 3 bases from J, the gap between germline ends came to 12 bases. This CDR3 region has 14 residues. Germline V gene lookup returns CDR1 SGHRS and CDR2 YFSETQ. Here the CDR3 reads CASSSGVGDTEAFF. CDR3 DNA sequence: TGCGCCAGCAGCTCCGGCGTGGGAGACACTGAAGCTTTCTTT.

J is TRBJ2-5 and V is TRBV18; 13 bases agree with TRBD2. The CDR3 is 16 residues long. Trimming removed 6 bases from V and 5 bases from J; junction bases left unmatched: 9. Germline V CDR1 and CDR2: KGHSH, LQKENI. The chain's CDR3 is CASSLGLAGDQETQYF. CDR3 bases: TGTGCCAGCTCCCTTGGACTAGCGGGGGATCAGGAGACCCAGTACTTC.

This chain links TRBV6-5 with TRBJ2-1; D perhaps matches TRBD1 (6 bases). The germline gives CDR1 MNHEY, CDR2 SVGAGI. Trimming removed 5 bases from V and 2 bases from J, with 10 bases in between. CDR3 length: 14 residues. The CDR3 reads CASSLDRTYNEQFF. For the CDR3, the DNA is TGTGCCAGCAGTCTAGACAGGACCTACAATGAGCAGTTCTTC.

Regarding this clone: At one end the junction does not follow the germline gene, possibly because of a read error. DNA of the CDR3: TGTGCTAGCAGCCCCGGGGGGGGCTCTGGGGCCAACGTCCTGACTTTC. Its translation: CASSPGGGSGANVLTF. The chain employs TRBV7-7 and TRBJ2-6; 8 bases agree with TRBD2. The CDR3 extends over 16 amino acids. In germline, CDR1 is SSHAT, CDR2 FNYEAQ (reference sequence). Full variable domain (missing parts from reference TRBV7-7 and TRBJ2-6): GAGVSQSPRYKVTKRGQDVTLRCDPISSHATLYWYQQALGQGPEFLTYFNYEAQPDKSGLPSDRFSAERPEGSISTLTIQRTEQRDSAMYRCASSPGGGSGANVLTFGAGSRLTVL.

This rearrangement joins TRBV21-1 to TRBJ1-6. TRBV21-1 corresponds to a pseudogene. The CDR3 totals 17 residues. The CDR3 region is CASSKPAMSSYNSPLHF. CDR3 bases: TGTGCCAGCAGCAAACCGGCCATGAGCTCCTATAATTCACCCCTCCACTTT.

This clone was seen a single time. The rearrangement joins TRBV7-2 to TRBJ1-2; 11 nucleotides agree with TRBD1. The V segment lost 5 bases and the J segment 4 bases; nucleotides outside the gene matches: 6. Germline lookup yields CDR1 SGHTA and CDR2 FQGNSA. The length of the CDR3 is 15 residues. This CDR3 is CASSPTGTGGYGYTF. The CDR3 DNA sequence: TGTGCCAGCAGCCCCACCGGGACAGGGGGCTATGGCTACACCTTC.

J is TRBJ1-2 and V is TRBV4-2; D remains ambiguous. V dropped 0 bases and J dropped 6 bases, with 14 bases sitting between them. The CDR3 has 15 residues. The V gene's germline CDR1 is LGHNA and CDR2 YNFKEQ. For the CDR3, the DNA is TGTGCCAGCAGCCAAGATCCACAAGGTGAGGATGGCTACACCTTC. Its protein product is CASSQDPQGEDGYTF.